These 21 T cell receptor beta chains originate from one sample sequenced in a study of cytomegalovirus exposure and HLA in healthy donors. The PCR made use of 60 Vbeta and 13 Jbeta primers. Only in-frame clones appear in the TCRdb table, and some are missing; sequencing was by immunoSEQ multiplex PCR. The data show over 110,000 clones, over 65% seen once. The sample was PBMCs. The receptors shown here come from a male donor in good health and CMV-seronegative.

The chain combines TRBV11-2 with TRBJ2-5; 8 bases agree with TRBD2. With 4 bases clipped from V and 5 bases from J, the junction kept 12 bases outside the gene matches. The CDR3 extends over 16 amino acids. Germline-derived CDR1 and CDR2 are SGHAT and FQNNGV. The CDR3 DNA reads TGTGCCAGCAGCTACCTTAAAGCGGGAGCGTTGGAGACCCAGTACTTC. Translating it yields CASSYLKAGALETQYF.

The rearrangement links TRBV29-1 to TRBJ2-3; 8 nucleotides agree with TRBD2. Germline V gives CDR1 SQVTM, CDR2 ANQGSEA. J lost 5 bases, V lost 4 bases, and 8 bases had no gene match. The CDR3 spans 14 residues. The CDR3 nucleotides are TGCAGCGTTGGGACTAGCCAGTTGGAAGATACGCAGTATTTT. It is translated as CSVGTSQLEDTQYF.

The rearrangement uses TRBV5-1 and TRBJ2-5; 10 bases are a match to TRBD2. The DNA end lines up better with TRBJ2-7; the J call may be wrong. Germline V gives CDR1 SGHRS, CDR2 YFSETQ. The length of the CDR3 is 15 residues. The CDR3 sequence: CASSLEVAGGYEQYF. The CDR3 DNA reads TGCGCCAGCAGCTTGGAGGTAGCGGGAGGTTACGAGCAGTACTTC.

This clone was found a few times. The chain employs TRBV27 and TRBJ2-5, with 7 bases matching TRBD2. The CDR3 has 19 residues. CDR1 and CDR2 from the germline V gene are MNHEY and SMNVEV (reference sequence). V dropped 5 bases and J dropped 2; count of bases not matched to a gene: 20. CDR3 sequence (DNA): TGTGCCAGCAGTGGCTCGGGGGGAGACGGAAGAAGGGGACAAGAGACCCAGTACTTC. Its protein is CASSGSGGDGRRGQETQYF.

This clone has more than one count but fewer than ten. The chain links TRBV6-1 to TRBJ2-2; 10 positions match TRBD2. The germline gives CDR1 MNHNS, CDR2 SASEGT. The CDR3 is 14 amino acids. V lost 6 bases and J lost 3; bases outside the gene matches: 1. CDR3 DNA: TGTGCCAGCAGCCTAGCGGGAGACACCGGGGAGCTGTTTTTT. It translates to CASSLAGDTGELFF.

This sequence joins TRBV14 and TRBJ2-1; 11 positions match TRBD2. This CDR3 region has 16 residues. Germline V gene data show CDR1 as SGHDN and CDR2 as FVKESK. The ends lost 1 base at V and 7 bases at J; junction bases unmatched: 6. The CDR3 nucleotides read TGTGCCAGCAGCCAAGGGTTGGGACTAGCGGTTAATGAGCAGTTCTTC. This encodes CASSQGLGLAVNEQFF.

This chain joins TRBV27 and TRBJ2-7, with 7 bases lining up with TRBD1. This CDR3 region has 13 residues. V shed 5 bases, J shed 7 bases, and the junction held 8 bases outside the gene matches. The germline V gene has CDR1 MNHEY and CDR2 SMNVEV (reference sequence). The CDR3 region is CASSLGGPGEQYF. The CDR3 nucleotides read TGTGCCAGCAGTCTAGGGGGCCCGGGGGAGCAGTACTTC.

This clone came up once. J is TRBJ2-3 and V is TRBV9; TRBD2 agrees at 10 bases. Trimming cost V 1 base and J 1 base; bases outside gene matches: 6. Germline V lookup: CDR1 SGDLS, CDR2 YYNGEE. This CDR3 is 17 amino acids long. CDR3 nucleotides: TGTGCCAGCAGCGTACTAGCGGGAGTTGCTCGCACAGATACGCAGTATTTT. Translation gives CASSVLAGVARTDTQYF.

The chain has TRBV2 and TRBJ2-7; 11 bases agree with TRBD2. The J segment lost 2 bases and the V segment lost 10 bases, leaving 10 bases of the junction unmatched. CDR1 SNHLY and CDR2 FYNNEI come from the germline V gene. The CDR3 runs 15 residues. The CDR3 coding sequence is TGTGCCATAAATCCAGGGACTAGCGGCGCCTACGAGCAGTACTTC. Protein: CAINPGTSGAYEQYF.

The chain combines TRBV6-5 with TRBJ2-7; 7 positions match TRBD1. The trim removed 9 bases at V and 2 bases at J, leaving 4 bases unmatched. The germline CDR1 and CDR2 sequences are MNHEY and SVGAGI. The CDR3 consists of 12 residues. CDR3 DNA sequence: TGTGCCAGTACCGGGACAGCCTACGAGCAGTACTTC. This translates into CASTGTAYEQYF.

With regard to this clone: The junction does not match germline at one end; this may be a read error. As DNA, the CDR3 is TGTGCCACCAGCCGAGATAGAGGGACAGGGGACCACGAGCAGTACTTC. Amino acids: CATSRDRGTGDHEQYF. This chain connects TRBV15 to TRBJ2-7, with 10 bases aligning to TRBD1. The CDR3 totals 16 residues. Germline V gene data show CDR1 as LNHNV and CDR2 as YYDKDF (reference sequence).

This rearrangement joins TRBV27 to TRBJ2-5, with 8 bases identical to TRBD2. Germline CDR1 is MNHEY and CDR2 is SMNVEV (reference sequence). CDR3 length: 15 residues. V trimming: 1 base; J trimming: 5 bases; junction bases outside the gene matches: 6. The CDR3 bases are TGTGCCAGCAGTTTATTGCGGGAGGATTCGGAGACCCAGTACTTC. It yields the protein CASSLLREDSETQYF.

This clone was found once. The CDR3 spells CASSLAGGGEKLFF. CDR3 nucleotide sequence: TGCGCCAGCAGCTTGGCAGGGGGTGGTGAAAAACTGTTTTTT. The chain has TRBV5-1 and TRBJ1-4; 7 nucleotides match TRBD1. J lost 7 bases, V lost 0 bases, and 3 bases had no gene match. The germline CDR1 and CDR2 sequences are SGHRS and YFSETQ. The CDR3 is 14 residues long.

This chain joins TRBV6-6 and TRBJ2-2; TRBD1 agrees at 9 bases. V shed 9 bases and J 4 bases; nucleotides not matched to a gene: 9. CDR1 is MNHNY and CDR2 is SVGAGI in the germline V gene (reference sequence). This CDR3 has 15 residues. The CDR3 loop is CASGKQGALTGELFF. The CDR3 nucleotides are TGTGCCAGTGGTAAACAGGGGGCCCTCACCGGGGAGCTGTTTTTT.

The chain joins TRBV29-1 to TRBJ2-7; D is uncertain. Germline loops: CDR1 SQVTM, CDR2 ANQGSEA. V lost 4 bases, J lost 0 bases, and 7 bases lay in between. The CDR3 loop spans 12 amino acids. Here the CDR3 DNA reads TGCAGCGTTGCGGTCGACTCCTACGAGCAGTACTTC. Its translation is CSVAVDSYEQYF.

This sequence joins TRBV7-9 and TRBJ2-7; 11 bases are shared with TRBD2. The J segment lost 2 bases and the V segment lost 5 bases, leaving 11 bases of the junction unmatched. Germline V gene sequence: CDR1 SEHNR, CDR2 FQNEAQ (reference sequence). There are 17 residues in the CDR3. Here the CDR3 DNA reads TGTGCCAGCAGCGCGGCCGGGACTAGCGGCCTTACCTACGAGCAGTACTTC. This encodes CASSAAGTSGLTYEQYF.

V and J are TRBV13 and TRBJ2-7; no reliable D call. The CDR3 loop spans 14 amino acids. Germline V CDR1 and CDR2: PRHDT, FYEKMQ (reference sequence). Deletions cut 1 base from V and 3 bases from J, with 10 bases between. CDR3 DNA sequence: TGTGCCAGCAGCTTAGAGCGCAGCTACTACGAGCAGTACTTC. Translated: CASSLERSYYEQYF.

The V call is TRBV4-1, the J call TRBJ2-7; TRBD1 agrees at 10 bases. The trim removed 3 bases at V and 6 bases at J, leaving 2 bases unmatched. CDR3 length: 13 residues. CDR1 is MGHRA and CDR2 is YSYEKL in the germline V gene. The CDR3 DNA follows: TGCGCCAGCAGCCACGGACAGGGGGTCGAGCAGTACTTC. Translated, it gives CASSHGQGVEQYF.

The rearrangement joins TRBV28 to TRBJ2-4; 9 bases are a match to TRBD1. The V gene end was trimmed by 5 bases and the J gene end by 9 bases; junction bases not matched to a gene: 8. CDR3 size: 14 residues. The germline gives CDR1 MDHEN, CDR2 SYDVKM. DNA of the CDR3: TGTGCCAGCAGTATTACAGGGGGCGAGGGCATTCAGTACTTC. Amino acids: CASSITGGEGIQYF.

This chain connects TRBV9 to TRBJ1-1, with D uncertain. Germline values: CDR1 SGDLS, CDR2 YYNGEE. This CDR3 has 13 residues. The ends were cut back, 0 bases at V and 4 bases at J, with 7 bases in the middle. The CDR3 sequence: CASSVALSTEAFF. The CDR3 nucleotides are TGTGCCAGCAGCGTAGCGTTGAGCACTGAAGCTTTCTTT.

The rearrangement links TRBV7-9 to TRBJ2-1; 10 nucleotides line up with TRBD1. The germline CDR1 and CDR2 sequences are SEHNR and FQNEAQ (reference sequence). Trimming at V came to 6 bases and at J to 8 bases, leaving 13 bases not matched to a gene. The CDR3 has 16 residues. In DNA, the CDR3 is TGTGCCAGCAGTCATAGGGACAGGGGAGTTCATGATGAGCAGTTCTTC. Amino acid sequence: CASSHRDRGVHDEQFF.